A single sample is the source of the 14 T cell receptor beta chains below, sequenced in a study of vaccination effects on CD4 cells after COVID-19. Some clones are missing from TCRdb's copy, which holds only in-frame ones; the method was immunoSEQ multiplex PCR. The sample lists tens of thousands of clones, around 69% occurring once. Before any sequencing was done, the ViraFEST assay used viral peptide pools to expand antigen-specific CD4+ T cells. With roughly 9 days of culture completed, CD4+ T cells were isolated. The individual was infected with SARS-CoV-2 between March and December 2020, as confirmed by PCR. These receptors are not linked to any known antigen. The starting material was CD4+ T cells from PBMCs cultured with HCoV-NL63 spike peptides, obtained before COVID-19 vaccination. Receptors originate from a human donor who had a prior SARS-CoV-2 infection.

This clone was recorded a few times. This chain uses TRBV3-1 (or the pseudogene TRBV3-2) with TRBJ2-3; D perhaps matches TRBD2 (7 bases). V gave up 4 bases and J gave up 0 bases, with 14 bases separating them. Germline V gene lookup returns CDR1 LGHDT and CDR2 YNNKEL (reference sequence). The CDR3 runs to 16 residues. The CDR3 region is CASSRRGAGSTDTQYF. The CDR3 DNA follows: TGTGCCAGCAGCCGTCGGGGGGCCGGGAGCACAGATACGCAGTATTTT.

V usage is TRBV4-2 and J usage is TRBJ1-1, with D possibly TRBD1 on 5 matching bases. The V gene lost 1 base and the J gene lost 0 bases, with 12 bases spanning the gap. CDR3 length equals 16 residues. Looked up from germline, CDR1 is LGHNA and CDR2 is YNFKEQ. The DNA of the CDR3 is TGTGCCAGCAGCCAAGTTTTCCCAGGGTTGAACACTGAAGCTTTCTTT. As protein: CASSQVFPGLNTEAFF.

J is TRBJ2-1 and V is TRBV11-3, with 9 positions matching TRBD2. V lost 5 bases to trimming and J lost 6 bases; unmatched junction nucleotides: 2. This CDR3 spans 13 amino acids. Per germline, CDR1 SGHNT and CDR2 YENEEA. CDR3 loop: CASSARGGNEQFF. As DNA, the CDR3 is TGTGCCAGCAGCGCGCGGGGGGGCAATGAGCAGTTCTTC. The full variable domain, rest sourced from reference TRBV11-3 and TRBJ2-1, is EAGVVQSPRYKIIEKKQPVAFWCNPISGHNTLYWYLQNLGQGPELLIRYENEEAVDDSQLPKDRFSAERLKGVDSTLKIQPAELGDSAVYLCASSARGGNEQFFGPGTRLTVL.

The chain links TRBV7-9 to TRBJ1-2; 8 nucleotides match TRBD1. J gave up 8 bases and V 1 base, and 3 bases lay outside the gene matches. Germline V gives CDR1 SEHNR, CDR2 FQNEAQ (reference sequence). The CDR3 is 13 amino acids. The CDR3 DNA reads TGTGCCAGCAGCTTAGAGACAGGGGTCGGCTACACCTTC. Translated: CASSLETGVGYTF.

The chain has TRBV30 and TRBJ2-4; 7 bases line up with TRBD2. In germline, CDR1 is GTSNPN, CDR2 SVGIG (reference sequence). Unmatched junction bases numbered 5, after V lost 0 bases and J lost 0 bases. CDR3 length: 16 residues. The CDR3 protein is CAWSVGGSAAKNIQYF. CDR3 in DNA: TGTGCCTGGAGTGTGGGCGGGAGCGCAGCCAAAAACATTCAGTACTTC.

The J gene is TRBJ2-7, the V gene TRBV18, with D maybe TRBD1 (5 bases). V was pared by 0 bases and J by 6 bases, with 9 bases between. The germline CDR1 and CDR2 sequences are KGHSH and LQKENI. The CDR3 length is 13 residues. CDR3 nucleotides: TGTGCCAGCTCACCACCATCAGGGATCGAGCAGTACTTC. The encoded protein is CASSPPSGIEQYF.

This clone appeared a few times. The J gene is TRBJ2-7, the V gene TRBV7-2; D is undetermined. In germline, CDR1 is SGHTA, CDR2 FQGNSA. V was cut by 5 bases and J by 1 base, with 6 bases left in between. This CDR3 has 12 residues. Here the CDR3 reads CASSPQSYEQYF. In DNA form, the CDR3 reads TGTGCCAGCAGCCCTCAGTCCTACGAGCAGTACTTC.

The chain has TRBV4-2 and TRBJ2-3, with 11 bases identical to TRBD2. The CDR3 totals 20 residues. CDR1 is LGHNA and CDR2 is YNFKEQ in the germline V gene. Trimming removed 3 bases from V and 3 bases from J; junction bases left unmatched: 17. CDR3 DNA: TGTGCCAGCAGCCACCGGCTAGCGGGGGGTAGTATAGGGGGGACAGATACGCAGTATTTT. It is translated as CASSHRLAGGSIGGTDTQYF.

This clone was observed a single time. The chain links TRBV11-2 to TRBJ2-7; unclear D gene. The germline V gene has CDR1 SGHAT and CDR2 FQNNGV. Trimming stripped 2 bases from V and 6 bases from J, with 20 bases between. The CDR3 length is 16 residues. The CDR3 nucleotides are TGTGCCAGCAGCTTACACGCGACCCGTATCCGACCCGAGCAGTACTTC. It is translated as CASSLHATRIRPEQYF.

This chain uses TRBV6-2 or TRBV6-3 with TRBJ2-7, with D possibly matching TRBD2 (5 bases). V lost 2 bases and J lost 2, with 16 bases in between. The CDR3 runs to 16 residues. Germline V gene sequence: CDR1 MNHEY, CDR2 SVGEGT. Written as DNA, the CDR3 is TGTGCCAGCAGTTACGCGGCGGGCAGTTCCCCCTACGAGCAGTACTTC. Translation gives CASSYAAGSSPYEQYF.

The genes are TRBV5-4 and TRBJ2-3, with 7 bases aligning to TRBD2. Germline values: CDR1 SGHNT, CDR2 YYREEE (reference sequence). The J segment lost 2 bases and the V segment lost 3 bases, leaving 6 bases of the junction unmatched. The CDR3 sequence is 15 residues long. CDR3 residues: CASSSSGTLTDTQYF. For the CDR3, the DNA is TGTGCCAGCAGCTCGAGCGGGACCCTCACAGATACGCAGTATTTT.

J is TRBJ1-5 and V is TRBV18; weak D call: TRBD1 (5 bases). The ends were cut back, 6 bases at V and 7 bases at J, with 13 bases in the middle. The germline gives CDR1 KGHSH, CDR2 LQKENI. The CDR3 consists of 13 residues. The CDR3: CASSPGSGQPQHF. CDR3 DNA: TGTGCCAGCTCCCCAGGGTCCGGCCAGCCCCAGCATTTT.

The genes are TRBV13 and TRBJ2-3, with 10 bases lining up with TRBD2. Germline CDR1 PRHDT, CDR2 FYEKMQ (reference sequence). This CDR3 spans 16 amino acids. V dropped 5 bases and J dropped 4; count of bases not matched to a gene: 9. CDR3 sequence: CASSPRLAGAADTQYF. The CDR3 region has the DNA TGTGCCAGCAGCCCCCGTCTAGCGGGAGCTGCAGATACGCAGTATTTT.

This sequence joins TRBV9 and TRBJ1-1, with D perhaps matching TRBD1 (5 bases). Trimming took off 2 bases at V and 4 bases at J, with 9 bases between the two ends. The CDR3 totals 13 residues. Germline CDR1 is SGDLS and CDR2 is YYNGEE. Here the CDR3 reads CASSVDGATEAFF. CDR3 bases: TGTGCCAGCAGCGTTGATGGGGCCACTGAAGCTTTCTTT.